The 24 T cell receptor beta chains reported below all come from one sample, sequenced in a study of blood T cells in healthy people across ages. A J-beta primer mix and a sample-barcoded 5' primer were used in a second PCR of about 7 to 11 cycles. TCRdb itself ran the 5' RACE reads through MiXCR, one entry per CDR3 protein. The sample consists of 1.5 million to 2 million distinct CDR3 sequences, under 30% of them appearing once. The sequencing sample was made of blood. The receptors stem from a woman in her twenties or thirties in good health.

This clonotype came up many times. This chain joins TRBV3-1 and TRBJ2-7; D may be TRBD1 (6 bases). Trimming removed 5 bases from V and 6 bases from J, with 11 bases in between. In germline, CDR1 is LGHDT, CDR2 YNNKEL (reference sequence). The CDR3 covers 12 residues. CDR3 sequence (DNA): TGTGCCAGCAGCGGACAGTTCGGCGAGCAGTACTTC. Translation gives CASSGQFGEQYF.

The chain employs TRBV28 and TRBJ2-3; 7 bases align to TRBD1. V trimming: 5 bases; J trimming: 4 bases; junction bases outside the gene matches: 6. Per germline, CDR1 MDHEN and CDR2 SYDVKM. This CDR3 region has 14 residues. The CDR3 loop reads CASSKDRPADTQYF. The CDR3 DNA follows: TGTGCCAGCAGTAAGGACAGGCCCGCAGATACGCAGTATTTT. The full variable domain, with the rest looked up from reference TRBV28 and TRBJ2-3, is DVKVTQSSRYLVKRTGEKVFLECVQDMDHENMFWYRQDPGLGLRLIYFSYDVKMKEKGDIPEGYSVSREKKERFSLILESASTNQTSMYLCASSKDRPADTQYFGPGTRLTVL.

This clonotype appeared once. One base away lies a much larger clone, so this may be a sequencing read error. The CDR3 loop reads CATSRVDGQETQYF. CDR3 bases: TGTGCCACCAGCAGAGTCGACGGCCAAGAGACCCAGTACTTC. The V and J genes are TRBV15 and TRBJ2-5, with no clear D. V shed 1 base and J shed 1 base, with 7 bases lying between them. The CDR3 has 14 residues. Germline loops: CDR1 LNHNV, CDR2 YYDKDF (reference sequence).

This clonotype was seen a few times. This chain connects TRBV7-2 to TRBJ2-3; 8 bases line up with TRBD2. V was pared by 5 bases and J by 4 bases, with 5 bases of the junction left unmatched. The CDR3 has 14 amino acids. CDR1 and CDR2 from the germline V gene are SGHTA and FQGNSA. CDR3 region: CASSLGRASDTQYF. In DNA, the CDR3 is TGTGCCAGCAGCCTCGGGAGGGCCTCAGATACGCAGTATTTT.

Here the CDR3 DNA reads TGCGCCAGCAGCTTGGCGCCTCCGGGACAGGGGTTCGAAAACGAGCAGTACTTC. Translation: CASSLAPPGQGFENEQYF. The gene calls are TRBV5-1 and TRBJ2-4, with TRBD1 matching over 10 bases. Judging by the DNA end, TRBJ2-7 fits better; the J call may be wrong. The germline gives CDR1 SGHRS, CDR2 YFSETQ. The CDR3 consists of 18 residues.

This clonotype was picked up a small number of times. In nucleotides, the CDR3 is TGTGCCAGCAGGCGCACGGAAGACAGGGACACTGAAGCTTTCTTT. Its protein is CASRRTEDRDTEAFF. The chain joins TRBV12-3 or TRBV12-4 to TRBJ1-1; TRBD1 aligns across 7 bases. This CDR3 contains 15 residues. J was trimmed by 3 bases and V by 6 bases; bases with no gene match: 10.

The rearrangement joins TRBV5-4 to TRBJ2-6; D is possibly TRBD1 (6 bases). Germline V lookup: CDR1 SGHNT, CDR2 YYREEE (reference sequence). V was cut by 5 bases and J by 2 bases, with 14 bases left in between. The CDR3 has 16 amino acids. CDR3 DNA sequence: TGTGCCAGCAGTTCTAAGGGGGATCCTGGGGCCAACGTCCTGACTTTC. Translation gives CASSSKGDPGANVLTF.

This clonotype was detected a few times. J is TRBJ2-5 and V is TRBV21-1. TRBV21-1 is marked as a pseudogene. The CDR3 sequence is 15 residues long. CDR3 protein: CASSKEERTGGTQYF. The CDR3 DNA reads as TGTGCCAGCAGCAAAGAAGAGAGGACCGGCGGGACCCAGTACTTC.

Comments on this clonotype: A read error may account for a junction end that differs from germline. The chain couples TRBV5-1 to TRBJ1-4; D unresolved. The CDR3 loop spans 15 amino acids. The germline V gene encodes CDR1 SGHRS and CDR2 YFSETQ. CDR3 DNA: TGCGCCAGCAGCTTGGGTATAGCCCTAAATGAAAAACTGGTTTTT. Amino acids: CASSLGIALNEKLVF.

J is TRBJ2-2 and V is TRBV6-5, with 7 bases that match TRBD1. The CDR3 spans 16 residues. V gave up 4 bases and J gave up 2 bases; unmatched junction bases: 7. The germline CDR1 and CDR2 sequences are MNHEY and SVGAGI. CDR3 coding DNA: TGTGCCAGCAGTTCATTAGGGGGCAGTAACACCGGGGAGCTGTTTTTT. Protein: CASSSLGGSNTGELFF.

To note about this clonotype: A read error is possible here, since a much larger clone lies one base away. The chain combines TRBV7-9 with TRBJ2-1; D may be TRBD2 (7 bases). Germline V lookup: CDR1 SEHNR, CDR2 FQNEAQ (reference sequence). The V end lost 0 bases, the J end lost 12 bases, and 21 bases lay between the germline ends. The CDR3 runs to 16 residues. Here the CDR3 DNA reads TGTGCCAGCAGCTTAGCGAAGTTGAGGGAGGGACAAGTGCAGTTCTTC. Translated: CASSLAKLREGQVQFF.

This clonotype was found many times. V gene TRBV5-5 combines with J gene TRBJ1-6; no reliable D call. The V gene's germline CDR1 is SGHKS and CDR2 YYEKEE (reference sequence). Trimming removed 5 bases at V and 0 bases at J, with 6 bases between. CDR3 length: 14 residues. CDR3 nucleotides: TGTGCCAGCAGAACCAGCTCCTATAATTCACCCCTCCACTTT. Amino acids: CASRTSSYNSPLHF.

This clonotype was seen ten or more times. This rearrangement joins TRBV10-3 to TRBJ2-7, with D uncertain. Germline CDR1 and CDR2: ENHRY and SYGVKD. The CDR3 loop spans 13 amino acids. CDR3 coding DNA: TGTACCACCTCGGTCGGAGTTCCCTACGAGCAGTACTTC. As protein: CTTSVGVPYEQYF.

The chain uses TRBV2 and TRBJ2-7, with D possibly matching TRBD1 (6 bases). Trimming shortened V by 2 bases and J by 2 bases, and 10 bases separated the two germline ends. The CDR3 consists of 14 residues. Looked up from germline, CDR1 is SNHLY and CDR2 is FYNNEI. CDR3 loop: CASSERGGTYEQYF. CDR3 bases: TGTGCCAGCAGTGAACGTGGGGGCACCTACGAGCAGTACTTC.

This clonotype was detected a few times. The rearrangement joins TRBV7-2 to TRBJ1-2; no clear D. The CDR3 runs to 14 residues. Germline V gene lookup returns CDR1 SGHTA and CDR2 FQGNSA. Trimming shortened V by 4 bases and J by 4 bases, and 13 bases separated the two germline ends. This CDR3 reads CASSSPTIIYGYTF. In nucleotides, the CDR3 is TGTGCCAGCAGCTCGCCAACCATAATCTATGGCTACACCTTC. The full variable domain, in which reference TRBV7-2 and TRBJ1-2 provide the parts outside the CDR3, is GAGVSQSPSNKVTEKGKDVELRCDPISGHTALYWYRQSLGQGLEFLIYFQGNSAPDKSGLPSDRFSAERTGGSVSTLTIQRTQQEDSAVYLCASSSPTIIYGYTFGSGTRLTVV.

Notes on this clonotype: With a much larger clone just one base away, this may be a read error. CDR3 loop: CASSPMTRGGTQYF. The CDR3 DNA follows: TGTGCCAGCAGCCCGATGACCCGGGGAGGGACCCAGTACTTC. The chain employs TRBV7-9 and TRBJ2-5; maybe TRBD2 (6 bases). Germline CDR1 is SEHNR and CDR2 is FQNEAQ (reference sequence). The V end was cut by 5 bases, the J end by 7 bases, with 17 bases between. The CDR3 covers 14 residues.

V and J are TRBV5-6 and TRBJ1-6; TRBD1 is a possible D gene (5 bases). Germline loops: CDR1 SGHDT, CDR2 YYEEEE. CDR3 length: 15 residues. V was trimmed by 4 bases and J by 3 bases, leaving 11 bases between them. DNA of the CDR3: TGTGCCAGCAGCCATTCCGACAGCTATAATTCACCCCTCCACTTT. Translating it yields CASSHSDSYNSPLHF.

Only a few counts were recorded for this clonotype. The chain combines TRBV12-3 or TRBV12-4 with TRBJ1-2; D not resolved. Deletions cut 2 bases from V and 4 bases from J, with 11 bases between. The CDR3 covers 14 residues. CDR3 in amino acids: CASSLKDEFYGYTF. CDR3 DNA: TGTGCCAGCAGTTTAAAGGACGAATTCTATGGCTACACCTTC.

In this sample, this clonotype turned up a few times. This chain joins TRBV5-1 and TRBJ2-1, with D possibly TRBD1 on 5 matching bases. There are 16 residues in the CDR3. V was cut by 4 bases and J by 3 bases, with 17 bases left in between. Germline CDR1 is SGHRS and CDR2 is YFSETQ. The CDR3 protein is CASSQGSTALYNEQFF. DNA of the CDR3: TGCGCCAGCAGCCAGGGATCGACTGCCCTCTACAATGAGCAGTTCTTC.

The chain uses TRBV12-3 or TRBV12-4 and TRBJ2-3, with D tentatively TRBD1 (5 bases). V lost 3 bases to trimming and J lost 6 bases, with 19 bases between them. The CDR3 consists of 16 residues. The CDR3: CASSLVDKVGPDTQYF. The CDR3 DNA reads TGTGCCAGCAGTTTGGTGGACAAGGTGGGCCCCGATACGCAGTATTTT.

In this sample, this clonotype turned up a few times. V usage is TRBV11-2 and J usage is TRBJ2-1; D remains unclear. The CDR3 consists of 16 residues. Germline V gene lookup returns CDR1 SGHAT and CDR2 FQNNGV. V was clipped by 4 bases and J by 5 bases, with 18 bases between them. CDR3 DNA: TGTGCCAGCAGCTCCCGACCCAAGGGCCTTAACAATGAGCAGTTCTTC. Its translation is CASSSRPKGLNNEQFF.

This clonotype turned up a few times. This could be a read error, since a much larger clone is one nucleotide away. The V gene is TRBV4-2, the J gene TRBJ1-1, with TRBD1 as a possible D gene (5 bases). This CDR3 is 14 amino acids long. From germline, CDR1 is LGHNA and CDR2 YNFKEQ. The CDR3 spells CVSSQLGGTAEAFF. In nucleotides, the CDR3 is TGTGTCAGCAGCCAGCTCGGGGGGACGGCTGAAGCTTTCTTT.

This clonotype has only a few counts. This rearrangement joins TRBV12-3 or TRBV12-4 to TRBJ2-1; the D gene is possibly TRBD2 (6 bases). The V end was cut by 6 bases, the J end by 5 bases, with 14 bases between. There are 14 residues in the CDR3. The CDR3 loop is CASRTAGTHNEQFF. CDR3 DNA sequence: TGTGCCAGCAGGACGGCGGGGACCCACAATGAGCAGTTCTTC.

The V and J genes are TRBV2 and TRBJ2-3, with 8 bases aligning to TRBD2. This CDR3 is 14 amino acids long. J was trimmed by 8 bases and V by 6 bases; bases with no gene match: 10. Germline V lookup: CDR1 SNHLY, CDR2 FYNNEI. The CDR3 here is CASRGWKAGGTQYF. In DNA, the CDR3 is TGTGCCAGCAGGGGCTGGAAGGCGGGAGGTACGCAGTATTTT.